A single sample gave rise to the 5 T cell receptor beta chains below, sequenced in a study of T cells in Graves' hyperthyroidism and ophthalmopathy. Researchers took RNA transcripts and amplified the TCR beta CDR3 regions from them. With the HTBI primer set, the TCR CDR3 went through a first round of RT-PCR. TCRdb reanalysed the multiplex PCR reads using MiXCR and keeps one entry per CDR3 protein. The sample shows 610,000 or so distinct CDR3 sequences, 46% of them seen only once. Material for sequencing was peripheral blood or thyroid tissue (not recorded which). The receptors shown here come from a woman under 30 with Graves' hyperthyroidism.

This clonotype was seen a few times. The chain joins TRBV19 to TRBJ1-5; D ambiguous. Germline V lookup: CDR1 LNHDA, CDR2 SQIVND (reference sequence). The V end was cut by 4 bases, the J end by 6 bases, with 13 bases between. This CDR3 spans 14 amino acids. The CDR3 region is CASSKPYSGQPQHF. The CDR3 coding sequence is TGTGCCAGTAGTAAGCCCTACTCGGGTCAGCCCCAGCATTTT. The variable domain in full, completed from reference TRBV19 and TRBJ1-5, reads DGGITQSPKYLFRKEGQNVTLSCEQNLNHDAMYWYRQDPGQGLRLIYYSQIVNDFQKGDIAEGYSVSREKKESFPLTVTSAQKNPTAFYLCASSKPYSGQPQHFGDGTRLSIL.

The rearrangement joins TRBV29-1 to TRBJ1-1; D uncertain. Germline V CDR1 and CDR2: SQVTM, ANQGSEA. The CDR3 contains 11 residues. V gave up 7 bases and J gave up 4 bases, with 10 bases separating them. CDR3 sequence (DNA): TGCAGCGCTTTTAAAGGCACTGAAGCTTTCTTT. It specifies CSAFKGTEAFF. Variable domain in full (rest from reference TRBV29-1 and TRBJ1-1): SAVISQKPSRDICQRGTSLTIQCQVDSQVTMMFWYRQQPGQSLTLIATANQGSEATYESGFVIDKFPISRPNLTFSTLTVSNMSPEDSSIYLCSAFKGTEAFFGQGTRLTVV.

The chain links TRBV10-3 to TRBJ2-5, with D maybe TRBD1 (5 bases). The germline V gene encodes CDR1 ENHRY and CDR2 SYGVKD. The germline V and J ends were trimmed by 8 bases and 5 bases, with 27 bases remaining between them. The CDR3 runs 17 residues. The CDR3 sequence: CAIEGPVRGASGETQYF. The CDR3 bases are TGTGCCATCGAAGGGCCGGTAAGGGGCGCTTCAGGGGAGACCCAGTACTTC.

This clonotype was picked up one time. The chain uses TRBV9 and TRBJ1-1; possible D gene TRBD1, 6 bases. Germline-derived CDR1 and CDR2 are SGDLS and YYNGEE. The CDR3 sequence is 15 residues long. Trimming stripped 3 bases from V and 4 bases from J, with 16 bases between. CDR3 region: CASSAWGAGGTEAFF. CDR3 in DNA: TGTGCCAGCAGCGCTTGGGGGGCCGGGGGCACTGAAGCTTTCTTT.

The chain joins TRBV10-2 to TRBJ1-5, with D maybe TRBD1 (6 bases). Germline V CDR1 and CDR2: WSHSY, SAAADI. V gave up 7 bases and J gave up 5 bases, with 21 bases separating them. This CDR3 has 16 residues. CDR3 amino acids: CASTDDRGGWDQPQHF. CDR3 nucleotide sequence: TGCGCCAGCACCGATGACAGAGGGGGGTGGGATCAGCCCCAGCATTTT.